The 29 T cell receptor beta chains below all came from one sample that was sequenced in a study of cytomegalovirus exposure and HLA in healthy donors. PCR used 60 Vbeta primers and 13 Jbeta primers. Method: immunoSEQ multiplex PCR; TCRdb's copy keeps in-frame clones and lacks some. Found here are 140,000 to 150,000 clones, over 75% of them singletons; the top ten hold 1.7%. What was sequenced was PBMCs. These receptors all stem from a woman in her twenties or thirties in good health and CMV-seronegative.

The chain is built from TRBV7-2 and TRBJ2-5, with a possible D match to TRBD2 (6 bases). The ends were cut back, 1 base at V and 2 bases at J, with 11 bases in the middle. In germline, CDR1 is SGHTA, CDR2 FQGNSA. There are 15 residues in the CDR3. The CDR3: CASSLGVAEQETQYF. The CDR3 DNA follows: TGTGCCAGCAGCTTAGGGGTAGCGGAACAAGAGACCCAGTACTTC.

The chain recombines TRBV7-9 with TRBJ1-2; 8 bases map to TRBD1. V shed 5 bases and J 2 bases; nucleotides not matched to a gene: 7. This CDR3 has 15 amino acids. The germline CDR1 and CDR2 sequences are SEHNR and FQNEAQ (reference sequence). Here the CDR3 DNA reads TGTGCCAGCAGCCTCAGCAGGGGGCTGAACTATGGCTACACCTTC. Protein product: CASSLSRGLNYGYTF.

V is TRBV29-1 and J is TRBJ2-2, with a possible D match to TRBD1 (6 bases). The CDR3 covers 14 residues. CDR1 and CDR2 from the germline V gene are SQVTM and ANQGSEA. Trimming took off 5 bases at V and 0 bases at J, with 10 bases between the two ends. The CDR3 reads CSVTDRTNTGELFF. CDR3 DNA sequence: TGCAGCGTTACTGACAGGACGAACACCGGGGAGCTGTTTTTT.

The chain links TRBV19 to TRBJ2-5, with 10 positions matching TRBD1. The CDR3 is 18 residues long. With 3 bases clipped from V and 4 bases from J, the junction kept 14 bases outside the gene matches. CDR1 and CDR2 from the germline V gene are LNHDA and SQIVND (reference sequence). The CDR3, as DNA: TGTGCCAGTAGTATTTCCGGGACAGGGGTCAAACAACTAGAGACCCAGTACTTC. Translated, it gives CASSISGTGVKQLETQYF.

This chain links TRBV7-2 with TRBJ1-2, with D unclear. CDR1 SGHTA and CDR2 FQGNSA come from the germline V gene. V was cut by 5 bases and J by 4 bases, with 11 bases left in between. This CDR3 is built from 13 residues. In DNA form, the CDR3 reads TGTGCCAGCAGCCTCGGGAGAGCCTATGGCTACACCTTC. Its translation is CASSLGRAYGYTF.

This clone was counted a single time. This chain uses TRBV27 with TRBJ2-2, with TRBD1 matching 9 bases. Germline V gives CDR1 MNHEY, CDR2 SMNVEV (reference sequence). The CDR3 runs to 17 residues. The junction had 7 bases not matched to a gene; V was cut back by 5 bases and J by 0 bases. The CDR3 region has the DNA TGTGCCAGCAGTCCGGGCACAGGGGGCGCGAACACCGGGGAGCTGTTTTTT. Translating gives CASSPGTGGANTGELFF.

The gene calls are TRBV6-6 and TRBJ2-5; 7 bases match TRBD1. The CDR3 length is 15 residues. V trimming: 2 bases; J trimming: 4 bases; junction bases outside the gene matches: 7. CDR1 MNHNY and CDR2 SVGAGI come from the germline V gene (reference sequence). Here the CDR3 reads CASSYRQGVRETQYF. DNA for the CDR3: TGTGCCAGCAGTTACCGGCAGGGGGTTCGAGAGACCCAGTACTTC.

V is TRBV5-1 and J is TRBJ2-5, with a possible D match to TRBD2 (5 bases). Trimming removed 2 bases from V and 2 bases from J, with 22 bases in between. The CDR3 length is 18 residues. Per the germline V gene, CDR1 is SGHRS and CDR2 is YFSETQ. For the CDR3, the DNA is TGCGCCAGCAGCTTAAGTCCGGTTCGCTCTGGCGGGCAAGAGACCCAGTACTTC. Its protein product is CASSLSPVRSGGQETQYF.

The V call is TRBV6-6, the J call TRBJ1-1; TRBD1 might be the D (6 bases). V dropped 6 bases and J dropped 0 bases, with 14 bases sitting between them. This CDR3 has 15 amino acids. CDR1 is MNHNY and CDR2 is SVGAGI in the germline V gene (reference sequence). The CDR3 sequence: CASRGPGQMNTEAFF. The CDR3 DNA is TGTGCCAGCAGGGGACCCGGACAGATGAACACTGAAGCTTTCTTT.

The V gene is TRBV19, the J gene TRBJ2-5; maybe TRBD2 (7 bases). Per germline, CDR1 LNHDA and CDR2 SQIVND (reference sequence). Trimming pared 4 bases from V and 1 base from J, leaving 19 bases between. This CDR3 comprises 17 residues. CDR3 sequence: CASSTRGASRTQETQYF. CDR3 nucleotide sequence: TGTGCCAGTAGTACTCGGGGGGCTAGCCGTACCCAAGAGACCCAGTACTTC.

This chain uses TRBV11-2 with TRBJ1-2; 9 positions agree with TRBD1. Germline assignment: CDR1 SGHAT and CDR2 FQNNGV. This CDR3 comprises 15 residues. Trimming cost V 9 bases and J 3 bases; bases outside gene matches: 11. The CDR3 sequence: CASWGLQGAYYGYTF. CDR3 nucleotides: TGTGCCAGTTGGGGCCTACAGGGGGCTTACTATGGCTACACCTTC.

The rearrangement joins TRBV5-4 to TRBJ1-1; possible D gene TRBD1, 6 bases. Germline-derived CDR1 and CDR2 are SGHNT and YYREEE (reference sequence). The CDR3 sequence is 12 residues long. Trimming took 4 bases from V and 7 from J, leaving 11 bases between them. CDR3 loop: CASSGGAGEAFF. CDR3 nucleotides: TGTGCCAGCAGCGGGGGGGCGGGTGAAGCTTTCTTT.

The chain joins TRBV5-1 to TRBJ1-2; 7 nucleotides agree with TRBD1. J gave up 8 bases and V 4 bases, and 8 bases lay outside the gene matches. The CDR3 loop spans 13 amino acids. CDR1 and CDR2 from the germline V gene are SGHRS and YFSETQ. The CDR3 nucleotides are TGCGCCAGCAGCCCCCGAACAGGGGACGGCTACACCTTC. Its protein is CASSPRTGDGYTF.

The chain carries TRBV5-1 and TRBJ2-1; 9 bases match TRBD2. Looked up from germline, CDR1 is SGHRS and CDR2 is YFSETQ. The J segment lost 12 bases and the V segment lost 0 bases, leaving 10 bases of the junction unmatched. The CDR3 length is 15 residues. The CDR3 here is CASSLGSGGALGQFF. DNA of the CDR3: TGCGCCAGCAGCTTGGGTAGCGGGGGCGCCTTGGGGCAGTTCTTC.

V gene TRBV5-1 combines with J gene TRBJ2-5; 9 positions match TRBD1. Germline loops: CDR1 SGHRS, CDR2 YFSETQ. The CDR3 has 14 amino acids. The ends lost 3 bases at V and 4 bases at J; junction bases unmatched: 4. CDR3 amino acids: CASSSGTGRETQYF. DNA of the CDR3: TGCGCCAGCAGCTCCGGGACAGGGAGAGAGACCCAGTACTTC. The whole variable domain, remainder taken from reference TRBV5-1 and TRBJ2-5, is KAGVTQTPRYLIKTRGQQVTLSCSPISGHRSVSWYQQTPGQGLQFLFEYFSETQRNKGNFPGRFSGRQFSNSRSEMNVSTLELGDSALYLCASSSGTGRETQYFGPGTRLLVL.

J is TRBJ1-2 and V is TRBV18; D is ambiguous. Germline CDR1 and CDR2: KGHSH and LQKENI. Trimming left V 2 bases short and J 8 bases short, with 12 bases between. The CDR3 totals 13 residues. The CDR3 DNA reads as TGTGCCAGCTCACCAGGGAGGTCAGACGGCTACACCTTC. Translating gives CASSPGRSDGYTF.

CDR3 residues: CASSQASQGANYGYTF. CDR3 DNA sequence: TGTGCCAGCAGCCAAGCGTCACAGGGGGCTAACTATGGCTACACCTTC. The rearrangement uses TRBV4-2 and TRBJ1-2, with 8 bases aligning to TRBD1. V shed 1 base, J shed 0 bases, and the junction held 4 bases outside the gene matches. Germline CDR1 LGHNA, CDR2 YNFKEQ. The CDR3 is 16 residues long.

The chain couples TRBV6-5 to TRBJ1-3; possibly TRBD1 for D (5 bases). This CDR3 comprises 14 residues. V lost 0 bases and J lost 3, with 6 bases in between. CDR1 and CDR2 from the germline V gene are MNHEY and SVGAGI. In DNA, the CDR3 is TGTGCCAGCAGTTACTCGGGGGGTGGAAACACCATATATTTT. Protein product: CASSYSGGGNTIYF.

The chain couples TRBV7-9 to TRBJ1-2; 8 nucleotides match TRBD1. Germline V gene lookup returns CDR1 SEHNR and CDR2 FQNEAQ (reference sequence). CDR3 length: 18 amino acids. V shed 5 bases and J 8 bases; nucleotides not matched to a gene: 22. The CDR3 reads CASSPRRTGRTTPGGYTF. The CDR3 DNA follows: TGTGCCAGCAGCCCAAGGCGGACAGGGCGAACCACCCCAGGGGGCTACACCTTC.

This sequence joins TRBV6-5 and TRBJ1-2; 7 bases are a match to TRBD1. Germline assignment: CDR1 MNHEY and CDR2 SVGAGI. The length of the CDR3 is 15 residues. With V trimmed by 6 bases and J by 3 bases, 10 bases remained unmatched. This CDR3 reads CASRRDSLFDYGYTF. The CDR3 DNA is TGTGCCAGCAGAAGGGACAGCTTATTCGACTATGGCTACACCTTC.

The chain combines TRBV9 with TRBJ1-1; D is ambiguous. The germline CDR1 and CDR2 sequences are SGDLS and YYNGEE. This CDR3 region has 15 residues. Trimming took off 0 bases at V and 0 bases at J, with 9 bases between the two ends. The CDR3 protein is CASSVAARLNTEAFF. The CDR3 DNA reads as TGTGCCAGCAGCGTAGCCGCTAGGCTGAACACTGAAGCTTTCTTT. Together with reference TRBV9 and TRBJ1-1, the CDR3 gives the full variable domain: DSGVTQTPKHLITATGQRVTLRCSPRSGDLSVYWYQQSLDQGLQFLIQYYNGEERAKGNILERFSAQQFPDLHSELNLSSLELGDSALYFCASSVAARLNTEAFFGQGTRLTVV.

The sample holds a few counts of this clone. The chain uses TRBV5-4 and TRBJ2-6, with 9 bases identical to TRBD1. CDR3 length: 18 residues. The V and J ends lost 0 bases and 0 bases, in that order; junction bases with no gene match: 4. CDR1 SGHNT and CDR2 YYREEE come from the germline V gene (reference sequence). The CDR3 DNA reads TGTGCCAGCAGCTTGGGAATGGACAGGGGCTCTGGGGCCAACGTCCTGACTTTC. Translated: CASSLGMDRGSGANVLTF. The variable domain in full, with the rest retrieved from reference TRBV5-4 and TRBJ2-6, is ETGVTQSPTHLIKTRGQQVTLRCSSQSGHNTVSWYQQALGQGPQFIFQYYREEENGRGNFPPRFSGLQFPNYSSELNVNALELDDSALYLCASSLGMDRGSGANVLTFGAGSRLTVL.

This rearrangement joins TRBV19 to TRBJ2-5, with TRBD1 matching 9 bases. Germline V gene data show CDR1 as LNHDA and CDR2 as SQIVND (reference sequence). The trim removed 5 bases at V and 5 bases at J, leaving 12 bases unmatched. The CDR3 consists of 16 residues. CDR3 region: CASSSRTGDVRETQYF. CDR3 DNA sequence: TGTGCCAGTAGTTCCCGGACAGGGGACGTAAGGGAGACCCAGTACTTC.

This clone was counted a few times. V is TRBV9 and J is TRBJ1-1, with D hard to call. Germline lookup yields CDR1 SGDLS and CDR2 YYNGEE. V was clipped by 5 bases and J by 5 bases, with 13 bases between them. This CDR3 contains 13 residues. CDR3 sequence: CASSALGETEAFF. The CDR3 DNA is TGTGCCAGCAGTGCACTGGGAGAGACTGAAGCTTTCTTT.

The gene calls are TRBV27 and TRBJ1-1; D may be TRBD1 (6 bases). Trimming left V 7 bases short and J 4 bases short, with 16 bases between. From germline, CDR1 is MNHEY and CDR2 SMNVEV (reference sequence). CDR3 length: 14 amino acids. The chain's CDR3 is CASKSNREGTEAFF. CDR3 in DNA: TGTGCCAGCAAATCGAACAGGGAAGGCACTGAAGCTTTCTTT.

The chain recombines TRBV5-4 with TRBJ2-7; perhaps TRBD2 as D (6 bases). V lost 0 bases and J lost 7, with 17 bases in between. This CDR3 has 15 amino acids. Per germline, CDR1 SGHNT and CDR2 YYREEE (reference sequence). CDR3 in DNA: TGTGCCAGCAGCTTGGCTGTTAGCGGCTCTAGGGAGCAGTACTTC. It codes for CASSLAVSGSREQYF. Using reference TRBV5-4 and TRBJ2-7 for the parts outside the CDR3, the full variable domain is ETGVTQSPTHLIKTRGQQVTLRCSSQSGHNTVSWYQQALGQGPQFIFQYYREEENGRGNFPPRFSGLQFPNYSSELNVNALELDDSALYLCASSLAVSGSREQYFGPGTRLTVT.

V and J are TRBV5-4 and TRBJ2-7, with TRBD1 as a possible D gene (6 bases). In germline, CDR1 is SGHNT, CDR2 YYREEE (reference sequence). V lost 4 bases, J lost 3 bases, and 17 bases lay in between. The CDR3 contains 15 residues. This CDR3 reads CASSPGGQVHYEQYF. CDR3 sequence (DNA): TGTGCCAGCAGCCCTGGGGGCCAGGTACACTACGAGCAGTACTTC.

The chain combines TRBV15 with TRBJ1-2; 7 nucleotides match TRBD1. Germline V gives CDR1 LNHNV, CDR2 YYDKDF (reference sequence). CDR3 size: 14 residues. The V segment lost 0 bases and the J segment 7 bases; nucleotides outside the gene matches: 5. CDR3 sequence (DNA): TGTGCCACCAGCAGAGAGGTCCAGGGGGGTGGCTACACCTTC. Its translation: CATSREVQGGGYTF.

CDR3 DNA: TGTGCCAGCAGCTGGGACAGGAGGAACACTGAAGCTTTCTTT. It translates to CASSWDRRNTEAFF. The rearrangement joins TRBV5-4 to TRBJ1-1; 8 bases match TRBD1. In germline, CDR1 is SGHNT, CDR2 YYREEE (reference sequence). The CDR3 extends over 14 amino acids. Trimming took 3 bases from V and 1 from J; bases not matched to a gene: 2.